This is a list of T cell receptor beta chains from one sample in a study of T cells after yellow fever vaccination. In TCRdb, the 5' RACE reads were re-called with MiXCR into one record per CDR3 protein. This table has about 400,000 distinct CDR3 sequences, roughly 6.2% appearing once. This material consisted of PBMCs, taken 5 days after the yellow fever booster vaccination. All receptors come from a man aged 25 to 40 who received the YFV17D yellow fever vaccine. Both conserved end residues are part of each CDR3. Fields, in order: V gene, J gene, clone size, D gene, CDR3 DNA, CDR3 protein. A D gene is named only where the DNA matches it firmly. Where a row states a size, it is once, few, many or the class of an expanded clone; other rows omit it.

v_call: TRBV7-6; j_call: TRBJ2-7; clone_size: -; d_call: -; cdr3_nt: TGTGCCAGCAGCGTCGGCGGGACTCCAAGGTACGAGCAGTACTTC; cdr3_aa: CASSVGGTPRYEQYF
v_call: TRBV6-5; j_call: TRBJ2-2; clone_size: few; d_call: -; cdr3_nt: TGTGCCAGCAGTTACGACAGGCCGAGGGGGAACACCGGGGAGCTGTTTTTT; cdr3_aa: CASSYDRPRGNTGELFF
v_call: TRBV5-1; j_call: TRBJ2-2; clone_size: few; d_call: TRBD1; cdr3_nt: TGCGCCAGCTCCCGACAGGGGGAAGGAGCCGGGGAGCTGTTTTTT; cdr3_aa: CASSRQGEGAGELFF
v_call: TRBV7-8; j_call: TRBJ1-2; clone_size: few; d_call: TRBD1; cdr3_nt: TGTGCCAGCAGGCCCTCCCGGGACAGGGGGCTCTATGGCTACACCTTC; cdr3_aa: CASRPSRDRGLYGYTF
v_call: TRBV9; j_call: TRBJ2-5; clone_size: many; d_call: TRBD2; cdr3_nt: TGTGCCAGCAGCGTAGCTGAGCGGGAGTGGGAGACCCAGTACTTC; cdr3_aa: CASSVAEREWETQYF
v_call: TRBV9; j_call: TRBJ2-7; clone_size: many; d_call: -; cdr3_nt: TGTGCCAGCAGCGGCGACCCCGGGACCCAGTCCTACGAGCAGTACTTC; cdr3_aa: CASSGDPGTQSYEQYF
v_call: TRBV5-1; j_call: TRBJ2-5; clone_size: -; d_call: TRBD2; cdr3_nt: TGCGCCAGCAACTCGGTAGCGGGAGGGCCGTGGGAGACCCAGTACTTC; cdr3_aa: CASNSVAGGPWETQYF
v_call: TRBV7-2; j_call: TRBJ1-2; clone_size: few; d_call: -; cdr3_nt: TGTGCCAGCAGCTCCGTCTATAACTATGGCTACACCTTC; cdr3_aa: CASSSVYNYGYTF
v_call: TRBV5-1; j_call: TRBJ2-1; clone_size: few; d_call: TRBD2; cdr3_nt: TGCGCCAGCAGCTTGGGGCGGGAGTACAACAATGAGCAGTTCTTC; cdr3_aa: CASSLGREYNNEQFF
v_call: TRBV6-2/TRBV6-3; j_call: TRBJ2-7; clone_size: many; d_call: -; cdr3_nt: TGTGCCAGTCGGCTGAGGGGTCTAGCCTACGAGCAGTACTTC; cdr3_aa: CASRLRGLAYEQYF
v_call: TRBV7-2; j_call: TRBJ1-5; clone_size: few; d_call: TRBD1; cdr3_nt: TGTGCCAGCAGCTCCGACAGGGCGCAGCCCCAGCATTTT; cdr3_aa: CASSSDRAQPQHF
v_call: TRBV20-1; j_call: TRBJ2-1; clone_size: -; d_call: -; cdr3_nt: TGCAGTTTCCCCCTGGTCCCGACGACGTTTGAGCAGTTCTTC; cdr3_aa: CSFPLVPTTFEQFF
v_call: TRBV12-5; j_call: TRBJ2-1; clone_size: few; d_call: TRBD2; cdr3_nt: TGTGCTAGTGCCCCCTGGGCGGGAGTTCTCAATGAGCAGTTCTTC; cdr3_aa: CASAPWAGVLNEQFF
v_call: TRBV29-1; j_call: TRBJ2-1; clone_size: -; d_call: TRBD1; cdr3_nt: TGCAGCGGTTCTGGACAGGATGGGATCCAGTTCTTC; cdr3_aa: CSGSGQDGIQFF
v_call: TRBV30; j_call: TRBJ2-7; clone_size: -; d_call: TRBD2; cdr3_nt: TGTGCCTGGTGTCTTGTTAGCGGGACCTACGAGCAGTACTTC; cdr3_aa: CAWCLVSGTYEQYF
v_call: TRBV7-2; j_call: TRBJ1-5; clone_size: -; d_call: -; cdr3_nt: TGTGCCAGCAGCTTTAACTTTGGAAGCAATCAGCCCCAGCATTTT; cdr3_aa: CASSFNFGSNQPQHF
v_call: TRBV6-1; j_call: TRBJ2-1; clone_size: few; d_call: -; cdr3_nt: TGTGCCAGCAGTGATAAGCGGAGCTCCTACAATGAGCAGTTCTTC; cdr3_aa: CASSDKRSSYNEQFF
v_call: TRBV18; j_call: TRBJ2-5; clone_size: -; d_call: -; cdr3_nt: TGTGCCAGCTCAATCTACCAAGAGACCCAGTACTTC; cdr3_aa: CASSIYQETQYF
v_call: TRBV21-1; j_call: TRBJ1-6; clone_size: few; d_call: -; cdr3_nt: TGTGCCAGCAGCAAAGTTGAAGGGTGGAATTCACCCCTCCACTTT; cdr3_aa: CASSKVEGWNSPLHF
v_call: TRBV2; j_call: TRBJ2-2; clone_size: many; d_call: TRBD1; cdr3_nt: TGTGCCAGCAGTGAAATTTTCGACAGGGGAGCCGGGGAGCTGTTTTTT; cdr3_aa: CASSEIFDRGAGELFF
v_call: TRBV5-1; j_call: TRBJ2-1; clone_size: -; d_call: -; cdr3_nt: TGCGCCAGCAGCCGACGGACCGATGGAGGCTACAATGAGCAGTTCTTC; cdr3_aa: CASSRRTDGGYNEQFF
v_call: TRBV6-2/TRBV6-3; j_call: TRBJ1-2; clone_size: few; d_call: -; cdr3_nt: TGTGCCAGCAGTGACCCTTACGCGATTGGCGGCTACACCTTC; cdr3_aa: CASSDPYAIGGYTF
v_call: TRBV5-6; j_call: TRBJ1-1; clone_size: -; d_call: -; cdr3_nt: TGTGCCAGCAGCTCCGCTCGGGGGGCGGACCTCACTGAAGCTTTCTTT; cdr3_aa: CASSSARGADLTEAFF
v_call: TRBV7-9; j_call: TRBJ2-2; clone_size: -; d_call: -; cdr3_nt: TGTGCCAGCACCCTACGAGCACAGGGACCCACCGGGGAGCTGTTTTTT; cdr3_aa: CASTLRAQGPTGELFF
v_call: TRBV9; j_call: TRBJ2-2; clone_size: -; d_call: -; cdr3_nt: TGTGCCAGCAGCGTAGTGGGCGGGGTGAACACCGGGGAGCTGTTTTTT; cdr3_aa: CASSVVGGVNTGELFF
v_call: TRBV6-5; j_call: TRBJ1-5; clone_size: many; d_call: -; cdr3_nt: TGTGCCAGCAGTTACTCGACCAGGGGAAAGGATCAGCCCCAGCATTTT; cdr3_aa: CASSYSTRGKDQPQHF
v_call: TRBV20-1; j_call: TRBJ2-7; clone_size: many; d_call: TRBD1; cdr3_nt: TGCAGTGCTTATAACAGGGGCAAAAACGAGCAGTACTTC; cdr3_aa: CSAYNRGKNEQYF
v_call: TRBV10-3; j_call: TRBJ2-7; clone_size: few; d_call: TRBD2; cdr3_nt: TGTGCCAGTAAAGGGGCTAGCGGGACTTACGAGCAGTACTTC; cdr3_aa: CASKGASGTYEQYF
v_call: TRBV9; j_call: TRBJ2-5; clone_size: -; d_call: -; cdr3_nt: TGTGCCAGCAGCGAGGGGGGGCGGGACCAAGAGACCCAGTACTTC; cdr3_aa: CASSEGGRDQETQYF
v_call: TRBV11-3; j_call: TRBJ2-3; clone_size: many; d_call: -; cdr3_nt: TGTGCCAGCAGCTCTCACACAGATACGCAGTATTTT; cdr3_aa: CASSSHTDTQYF
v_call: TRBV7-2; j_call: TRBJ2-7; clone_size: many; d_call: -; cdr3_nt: TGTGCCAGCAGCTTAGGGGGAACAAACACCTACGAGCAGTACTTC; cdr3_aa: CASSLGGTNTYEQYF
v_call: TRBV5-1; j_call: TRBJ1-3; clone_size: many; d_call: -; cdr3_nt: TGCGCCAGCAGCTTGGCACAAGGAAACACCATATATTTT; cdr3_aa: CASSLAQGNTIYF
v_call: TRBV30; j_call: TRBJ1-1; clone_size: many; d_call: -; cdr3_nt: TGTGCCTGGACCCGCCTGGGGAGACTTGAAGCTTTCTTT; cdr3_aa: CAWTRLGRLEAFF
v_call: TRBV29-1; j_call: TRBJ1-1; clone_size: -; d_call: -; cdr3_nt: TGCAGCGTTGGGTCTGCGGTCACTGAAGCTTTCTTT; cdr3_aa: CSVGSAVTEAFF
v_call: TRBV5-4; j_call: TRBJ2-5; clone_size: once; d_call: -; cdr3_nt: TGTGCCAGCAGCTTCCGTCGGGGGTACCAAGAGACCCAGTACTTC; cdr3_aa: CASSFRRGYQETQYF
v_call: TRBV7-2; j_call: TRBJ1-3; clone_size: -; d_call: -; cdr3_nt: TGTGCCAGCAGCTTAGTCCGGGTTGGCAGTGGAAACACCATATATTTT; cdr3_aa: CASSLVRVGSGNTIYF
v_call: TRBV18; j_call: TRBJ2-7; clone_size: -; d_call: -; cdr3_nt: TGTGCCAGCTCACCCCTCGACAGCGGGTACGAGCAGTACTTC; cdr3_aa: CASSPLDSGYEQYF
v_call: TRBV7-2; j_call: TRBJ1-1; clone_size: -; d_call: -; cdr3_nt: TGTGCCAGCAGCCGCGTGGGGGGGGTGAACACTGAAGCTTTCTTT; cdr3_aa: CASSRVGGVNTEAFF
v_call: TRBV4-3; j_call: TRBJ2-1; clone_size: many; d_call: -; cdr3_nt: TGCGCCAGCAGCCAAGATCGGAGGAGCTCCTACAATGAGCAGTTCTTC; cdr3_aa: CASSQDRRSSYNEQFF
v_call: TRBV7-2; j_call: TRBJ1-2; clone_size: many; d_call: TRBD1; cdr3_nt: TGTGCCAGCAGCTTAAACATACAGGGGGCGGAAGGCTACACCTTC; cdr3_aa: CASSLNIQGAEGYTF
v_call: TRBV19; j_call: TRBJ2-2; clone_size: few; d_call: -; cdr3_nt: TGTGCCAGTAGTATAACGGGGGACGGGGAGCTGTTTTTT; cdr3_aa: CASSITGDGELFF
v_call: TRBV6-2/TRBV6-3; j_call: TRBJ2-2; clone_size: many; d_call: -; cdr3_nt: TGTGCCAGCAGTCTACTTACCGGGACAACCACCGGGGAGCTGTTTTTT; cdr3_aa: CASSLLTGTTTGELFF
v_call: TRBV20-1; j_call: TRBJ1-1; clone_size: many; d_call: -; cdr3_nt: TGCAGTGCTAGAACCGGCATGATGAACACTGAAGCTTTCTTT; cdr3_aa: CSARTGMMNTEAFF
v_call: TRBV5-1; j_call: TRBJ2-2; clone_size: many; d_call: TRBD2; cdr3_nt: TGCGCCAGCAGCTTGGTAGCGGGCATCAACACCGGGGAGCTGTTTTTT; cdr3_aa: CASSLVAGINTGELFF
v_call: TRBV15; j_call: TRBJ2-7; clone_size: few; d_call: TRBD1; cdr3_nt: TGTGCCACCAGCCCCACTTGGGGACAGGGGTCCTCCTACGAGCAGTACTTC; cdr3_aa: CATSPTWGQGSSYEQYF
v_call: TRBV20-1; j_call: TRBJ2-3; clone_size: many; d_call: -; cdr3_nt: TGCAGTGCTAGAGACTTGGCCACAGATACGCAGTATTTT; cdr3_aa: CSARDLATDTQYF
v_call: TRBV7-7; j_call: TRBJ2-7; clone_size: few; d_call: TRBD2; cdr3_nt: TGTGCTAGCAGCTTAGTAGAACTAGCGGGAGAAGTGGGGCCCTTC; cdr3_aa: CASSLVELAGEVGPF
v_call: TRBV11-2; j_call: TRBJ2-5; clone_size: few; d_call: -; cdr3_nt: TGTGCCAGCAGCATCTTAGGGGGAGTGGAGGAGACCCAGTACTTC; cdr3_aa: CASSILGGVEETQYF
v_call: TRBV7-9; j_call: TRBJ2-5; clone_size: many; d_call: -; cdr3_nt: TGTGCCAGCAGCTTAGTCCCGCGACAGACCCAGTACTTC; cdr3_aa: CASSLVPRQTQYF
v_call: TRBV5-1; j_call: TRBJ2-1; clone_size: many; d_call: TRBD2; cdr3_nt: TGCGCCAGCAGCTTGTATAGGACTAGCGGGAGAGGGGCTAATTACAATGAGCAGTTCTTC; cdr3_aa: CASSLYRTSGRGANYNEQFF
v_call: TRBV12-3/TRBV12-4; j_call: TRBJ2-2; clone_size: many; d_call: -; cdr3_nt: TGTGCCAGCACCCGTAGCTCCGGGGAGCTGTTTTTT; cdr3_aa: CASTRSSGELFF
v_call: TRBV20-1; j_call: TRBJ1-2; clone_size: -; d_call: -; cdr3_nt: TGCAGTGCTAGAGATATGGAACAGCACTATGGCTACACCTTC; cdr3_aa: CSARDMEQHYGYTF
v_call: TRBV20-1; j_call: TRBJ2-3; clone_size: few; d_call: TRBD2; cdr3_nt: TGCAGTGCTGCCAAGACTAGCGGGAGTTTTATGGGGGGAGATACGCAGTATTTT; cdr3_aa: CSAAKTSGSFMGGDTQYF
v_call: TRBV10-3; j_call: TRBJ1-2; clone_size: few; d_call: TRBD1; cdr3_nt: TGTGCCATCAGTGTCGCAGGGGGCCATGGCTACACCTTC; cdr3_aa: CAISVAGGHGYTF
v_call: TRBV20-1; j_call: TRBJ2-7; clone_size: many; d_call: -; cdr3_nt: TGCAGAGCTAGAGAAGGAGGGCGGCCTGGCGAGCAGTACTTC; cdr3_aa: CRAREGGRPGEQYF